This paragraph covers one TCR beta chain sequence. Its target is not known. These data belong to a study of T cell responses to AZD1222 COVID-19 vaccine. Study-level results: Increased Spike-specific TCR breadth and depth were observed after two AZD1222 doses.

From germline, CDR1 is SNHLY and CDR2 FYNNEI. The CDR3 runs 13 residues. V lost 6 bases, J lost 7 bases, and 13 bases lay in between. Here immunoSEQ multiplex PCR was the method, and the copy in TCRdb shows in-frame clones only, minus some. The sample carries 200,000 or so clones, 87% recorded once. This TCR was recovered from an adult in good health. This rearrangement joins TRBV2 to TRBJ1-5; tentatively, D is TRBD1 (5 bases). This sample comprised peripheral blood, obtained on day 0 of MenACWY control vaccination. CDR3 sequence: CASRWDGRQPQHF. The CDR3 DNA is TGTGCCAGCAGATGGGACGGTCGGCAGCCCCAGCATTTT.